Below, 27 T cell receptor beta chains from the same sample are listed, as sequenced in a study of blood T cell repertoires in COVID-19. Here immunoSEQ multiplex PCR was the method, and the copy in TCRdb shows in-frame clones only, minus some. The sample lists roughly 50,000 clones; roughly 90% were seen once. Sequenced material: peripheral blood. These receptors came from a human donor in a cohort sampled during active COVID-19.

The chain uses TRBV14 and TRBJ2-7, with D unresolved. This CDR3 has 13 amino acids. The V end was cut by 1 base, the J end by 4 bases, with 8 bases between. CDR1 and CDR2 from the germline V gene are SGHDN and FVKESK. The CDR3 DNA follows: TGTGCCAGCAGCCAAGGGAGTATTTACGAGCAGTACTTC. Protein sequence: CASSQGSIYEQYF.

This clone was picked up one time. The V call is TRBV7-9, the J call TRBJ1-2; D is possibly TRBD1 (5 bases). The CDR3 loop spans 14 amino acids. V lost 3 bases and J lost 8, with 16 bases in between. The germline CDR1 and CDR2 sequences are SEHNR and FQNEAQ (reference sequence). The CDR3 bases are TGTGCCAGCAGCTTGGGGCAGCAGGTGGGGGGCTACACCTTC. Its protein product is CASSLGQQVGGYTF. Together with reference TRBV7-9 and TRBJ1-2, the CDR3 gives the full variable domain: DTGVSQNPRHKITKRGQNVTFRCDPISEHNRLYWYRQTLGQGPEFLTYFQNEAQLEKSRLLSDRFSAERPKGSFSTLEIQRTEQGDSAMYLCASSLGQQVGGYTFGSGTRLTVV.

This clone was counted once. The chain couples TRBV5-5 to TRBJ1-1, with 8 positions matching TRBD1. Germline loops: CDR1 SGHKS, CDR2 YYEKEE (reference sequence). The CDR3 contains 17 residues. With 4 bases clipped from V and 3 bases from J, the junction kept 14 bases outside the gene matches. The CDR3 loop is CASSIRQGRRPYTEAFF. As DNA, the CDR3 is TGTGCCAGCAGCATCAGACAGGGGAGGAGACCTTACACTGAAGCTTTCTTT.

The rearrangement uses TRBV4-3 and TRBJ2-3; a weak D match, TRBD2 (7 bases). This CDR3 has 17 residues. Trimming cost V 4 bases and J 1 base, with 18 bases left between them. Germline CDR1 reads LGHNA; CDR2 reads YSLEER. The CDR3 region has the DNA TGCGCCAGCAGCCCCGAGGGGGGGGCTGGAGGCACAGATACGCAGTATTTT. Translating gives CASSPEGGAGGTDTQYF.

The chain couples TRBV27 to TRBJ1-1; D gene uncertain. Germline V gene data show CDR1 as MNHEY and CDR2 as SMNVEV (reference sequence). This CDR3 is 13 amino acids long. With 3 bases removed from V and 1 base from J, the gap between germline ends came to 6 bases. CDR3 sequence: CASSFSENTEAFF. The CDR3 DNA is TGTGCCAGCAGTTTTAGCGAGAACACTGAAGCTTTCTTT.

The chain is built from TRBV12-3 or TRBV12-4 and TRBJ2-1, with TRBD1 as a possible D gene (6 bases). CDR3 length equals 12 residues. The V end was cut by 6 bases, the J end by 12 bases, with 15 bases between. The CDR3 DNA reads TGTGCCAGCAGATGGGGGCAGGGTTGGCAGTTCTTC. This translates into CASRWGQGWQFF.

The chain recombines TRBV3-1 (or the pseudogene TRBV3-2) with TRBJ2-4; D is unresolved. Between the trimmed V and J ends, which lost 1 base and 9 bases, there was a span of 16 bases. This CDR3 has 15 residues. Germline CDR1 is LGHDT and CDR2 is YNNKEL (reference sequence). This chain's CDR3 is CASSQVMSGSGIQYF. In DNA form, the CDR3 reads TGTGCCAGCAGCCAAGTAATGTCAGGTTCTGGCATTCAGTACTTC.

The V and J genes are TRBV30 and TRBJ1-2; D is uncertain. Germline CDR1 reads GTSNPN; CDR2 reads SVGIG (reference sequence). This CDR3 spans 13 amino acids. Trimming stripped 2 bases from V and 8 bases from J, with 15 bases between. In DNA, the CDR3 is TGTGCCTGGAGTCCCGGCCCGGCTAGGGGCTACACCTTC. This translates into CAWSPGPARGYTF.

The chain couples TRBV27 to TRBJ1-1; D may be TRBD1 (5 bases). Per the germline V gene, CDR1 is MNHEY and CDR2 is SMNVEV (reference sequence). The CDR3 sequence is 13 residues long. The V and J ends lost 5 bases and 8 bases respectively, with 15 bases between them. The CDR3 nucleotides read TGTGCCAGCAGTCCCACCAGGGTTCGGGAAGCTTTCTTT. Translation: CASSPTRVREAFF.

This clone was observed a single time. The V gene is TRBV6-2 or TRBV6-3, the J gene TRBJ1-5, with a possible D match to TRBD1 (6 bases). CDR1 MNHEY and CDR2 SVGEGT come from the germline V gene. V was trimmed by 3 bases and J by 9 bases, leaving 12 bases between them. The CDR3 contains 13 residues. The CDR3 nucleotides read TGTGCCAGCAGTTATACTCAGGGGAGGCCCCAGCATTTT. Translated, it gives CASSYTQGRPQHF.

V usage is TRBV6-2 or TRBV6-3 and J usage is TRBJ2-5; 7 bases align to TRBD1. Looked up from germline, CDR1 is MNHEY and CDR2 is SVGEGT. The CDR3 length is 17 residues. V was pared by 2 bases and J by 1 base, with 10 bases of the junction left unmatched. The CDR3, as DNA: TGTGCCAGCAGTTACCCTCTCGGGACAGTTTTCCAAGAGACCCAGTACTTC. Its protein is CASSYPLGTVFQETQYF.

V and J are TRBV19 and TRBJ1-2; the D is unclear. V shed 2 bases and J shed 5 bases, with 12 bases lying between them. The germline CDR1 and CDR2 sequences are LNHDA and SQIVND (reference sequence). The CDR3 has 14 amino acids. CDR3 DNA: TGTGCCAGTAGTATATTTCAGGATAGGTATGGCTACACCTTC. It encodes CASSIFQDRYGYTF.

The J gene is TRBJ2-1, the V gene TRBV5-6, with 8 bases identical to TRBD2. Per germline, CDR1 SGHDT and CDR2 YYEEEE. The junction had 4 bases not matched to a gene; V was cut back by 0 bases and J by 5 bases. The CDR3 totals 15 residues. CDR3 nucleotide sequence: TGTGCCAGCAGCTTGGCGGGGGGGCCCCACAATGAGCAGTTCTTC. Encoded protein: CASSLAGGPHNEQFF.

The rearrangement uses TRBV7-9 and TRBJ1-2; D unresolved. The CDR3 has 11 residues. Germline V CDR1 and CDR2: SEHNR, FQNEAQ (reference sequence). Trimming pared 2 bases from V and 6 bases from J, leaving 4 bases between. This CDR3 reads CASSLSDGYTF. The CDR3 bases are TGTGCCAGCAGCTTATCTGATGGCTACACCTTC.

In the case of this clone: Other DNA sequences in the same sample also yield this CDR3. The rearrangement joins TRBV10-3 to TRBJ2-7, with 10 bases matching TRBD2. J gave up 2 bases and V 9 bases, and 7 bases lay outside the gene matches. The V gene's germline CDR1 is ENHRY and CDR2 SYGVKD. CDR3 size: 14 residues. As DNA, the CDR3 is TGTGCCATACAACCCGGGACTAGCGCCTACGAGCAGTACTTC. This translates into CAIQPGTSAYEQYF.

The chain uses TRBV7-2 and TRBJ2-2; TRBD2 agrees at 11 bases. Germline CDR1 reads SGHTA; CDR2 reads FQGNSA. This CDR3 has 15 amino acids. Germline trimming cut 5 bases from V and 5 bases from J; bases unmatched to any gene: 4. The DNA of the CDR3 is TGTGCCAGCAGCACTAGCGGGGGAGGTACCGGGGAGCTGTTTTTT. Translated: CASSTSGGGTGELFF.

The chain has TRBV7-9 and TRBJ1-2; 7 bases fit TRBD1. With 0 bases clipped from V and 0 bases from J, the junction kept 10 bases outside the gene matches. The CDR3 length is 18 residues. Germline V CDR1 and CDR2: SEHNR, FQNEAQ (reference sequence). For the CDR3, the DNA is TGTGCCAGCAGCTTAGCGTATAGAGGGGGCACCCCTAACTATGGCTACACCTTC. Translation gives CASSLAYRGGTPNYGYTF.

V and J are TRBV30 and TRBJ2-3, with D possibly being TRBD1 (6 bases). Germline V gene sequence: CDR1 GTSNPN, CDR2 SVGIG (reference sequence). V was trimmed by 4 bases and J by 0 bases, leaving 17 bases between them. The CDR3 contains 16 residues. This CDR3 reads CAWTWPGTTSTDTQYF. The CDR3 bases are TGTGCCTGGACCTGGCCCGGGACAACTAGCACAGATACGCAGTATTTT.

This chain links TRBV10-3 with TRBJ1-6; 7 nucleotides align to TRBD1. The CDR3 is made up of 14 amino acids. With V trimmed by 6 bases and J by 5 bases, 4 bases remained unmatched. CDR1 and CDR2 from the germline V gene are ENHRY and SYGVKD. The CDR3 here is CAIRTGIDNSPLHF. The CDR3 coding sequence is TGTGCCATCAGGACAGGGATCGATAATTCACCCCTCCACTTT.

In this sample, this clone turned up a few times. V usage is TRBV5-8 and J usage is TRBJ2-2; 8 nucleotides match TRBD1. Germline loops: CDR1 SGHTS, CDR2 YDEGEE. This CDR3 contains 17 residues. V lost 3 bases, J lost 2 bases, and 9 bases stayed unmatched. The CDR3 reads CASSWRPGGSNTGELFF. The CDR3 nucleotides read TGTGCCAGCAGCTGGAGGCCAGGGGGCTCAAACACCGGGGAGCTGTTTTTT.

This clone was seen just once. The V and J genes are TRBV30 and TRBJ1-2, with TRBD1 matching over 12 bases. The CDR3 is 14 amino acids. The V and J ends lost 2 bases and 8 bases, in that order; junction bases with no gene match: 6. Germline V gives CDR1 GTSNPN, CDR2 SVGIG (reference sequence). The CDR3 here is CAWSRDRGQGGYTF. The CDR3 coding sequence is TGTGCCTGGAGTCGGGACAGGGGGCAAGGGGGCTACACCTTC.

The chain joins TRBV5-3 to TRBJ2-2; TRBD2 might be the D (7 bases). TRBV5-3 is an ORF for which the function is uncertain. The CDR3 is made up of 12 amino acids. Trimming cost V 10 bases and J 6 bases, with 13 bases left between them. This CDR3 is CARRGAAGELFF. The CDR3 DNA is TGTGCCCGACGGGGGGCCGCCGGGGAGCTGTTTTTT.

The genes are TRBV11-2 and TRBJ2-7; 11 nucleotides match TRBD1. Per germline, CDR1 SGHAT and CDR2 FQNNGV. The CDR3 sequence is 16 residues long. V shed 5 bases, J shed 3 bases, and the junction held 9 bases outside the gene matches. Written as DNA, the CDR3 is TGTGCCAGCAGCCGAGGGACAGGGGGAAATGTCTACGAGCAGTACTTC. This gives the protein CASSRGTGGNVYEQYF.

The V call is TRBV5-1, the J call TRBJ1-3, with TRBD1 identical over 10 bases. This CDR3 has 18 amino acids. Trimming took 0 bases from V and 3 from J; bases not matched to a gene: 9. CDR1 is SGHRS, CDR2 YFSETQ, per germline. CDR3 protein: CASSLARDRGPGGNTIYF. The DNA of the CDR3 is TGCGCCAGCAGCTTGGCCCGGGACAGGGGCCCGGGTGGAAACACCATATATTTT.

V and J are TRBV7-2 and TRBJ1-6, with 8 bases fitting TRBD1. The CDR3 loop spans 16 amino acids. The V gene's germline CDR1 is SGHTA and CDR2 FQGNSA. V lost 4 bases and J lost 3; bases outside the gene matches: 5. As DNA, the CDR3 is TGTGCCAGCAGCTCCCGGACAGGGAGCTATAATTCACCCCTCCACTTT. Residues: CASSSRTGSYNSPLHF.

The V gene is TRBV5-6, the J gene TRBJ2-7; the D gene is possibly TRBD1 (5 bases). The CDR3 is 14 residues long. Trimming stripped 1 base from V and 4 bases from J, with 12 bases between. Germline V gives CDR1 SGHDT, CDR2 YYEEEE. CDR3 in amino acids: CASSLLTVRYEQYF. The CDR3 coding sequence is TGTGCCAGCAGCTTGCTGACAGTCAGATACGAGCAGTACTTC.

The genes are TRBV30 and TRBJ2-3; no clear D. CDR1 is GTSNPN, CDR2 SVGIG, per germline (reference sequence). This CDR3 is built from 14 residues. V was trimmed by 1 base and J by 0 bases, leaving 8 bases between them. CDR3 nucleotides: TGTGCCTGGAGTGCAGGCTTTAGCACAGATACGCAGTATTTT. Protein sequence: CAWSAGFSTDTQYF.